This section outlines one TCR beta chain sequence together with its context. This specimen comes from a study of shared clonotypes between healthy human individuals. Clones were read by immunoSEQ multiplex PCR, and TCRdb kept only the in-frame ones, dropping some. This sample yields 950,000 to 1,100,000 clones, of which about 75% are seen a single time; about 1.5% belongs to the top ten. V was pared by 4 bases and J by 3 bases, with 12 bases between. Germline V gene sequence: CDR1 SQVTM, CDR2 ANQGSEA. This CDR3 is built from 14 residues. The rearrangement uses TRBV29-1 and TRBJ1-4; perhaps TRBD1 as D (5 bases). What was sequenced was memory CD4+ T cells sorted from blood. Noted subset: CD45RA-negative fraction. This TCR was recovered from a man between 18 and 29 years old in good health. The CDR3, as DNA: TGCAGCGTTGGGAGCGGGGACCCTAATGAAAAACTGTTTTTT. The encoded protein is CSVGSGDPNEKLFF.